Following are 26 T cell receptor beta chains from one sample sequenced in a study of shared clonotypes between healthy human individuals. Only CD45RO-negative cells positively selected for CCR7 counted as naive CD8 cells, so terminally differentiated effector memory CD45RA+ cells were excluded. Sequencing used immunoSEQ multiplex PCR; TCRdb keeps in-frame clones, though not all of them. The sample consists of roughly 2 million clones, less than 95% of them appearing once. Sequencing was done on a sample of naive CD8+ T cells sorted from blood. These TCRs come from a man between 18 and 35 years old in good health.

About this clone itself: Other nucleotide sequences from this sample produce the same CDR3. DNA for the CDR3: TGTGCCAGCAGCTTAGTAAACAGACCCTACGAGCAGTACTTC. This codes for CASSLVNRPYEQYF. V usage is TRBV7-9 and J usage is TRBJ2-7, with D hard to call. Germline CDR1 reads SEHNR; CDR2 reads FQNEAQ (reference sequence). The CDR3 totals 14 residues. Deletions cut 1 base from V and 2 bases from J, with 9 bases between.

The V call is TRBV10-3, the J call TRBJ1-3, with D unclear. CDR1 and CDR2 from the germline V gene are ENHRY and SYGVKD. V was pared by 2 bases and J by 0 bases, with 17 bases between. CDR3 length: 18 amino acids. CDR3 in amino acids: CAISEEDRTVPSGNTIYF. CDR3 nucleotide sequence: TGTGCCATCAGTGAGGAAGATCGGACGGTGCCCTCTGGAAACACCATATATTTT.

This clone was observed once. CDR3 region: CASSLPLGSEFF. Here the CDR3 DNA reads TGTGCCAGCAGCTTACCCCTAGGGAGTGAGTTCTTC. The rearrangement uses TRBV7-9 and TRBJ2-1, with D possibly matching TRBD2 (5 bases). CDR1 is SEHNR, CDR2 FQNEAQ, per germline (reference sequence). Trimming took 2 bases from V and 14 from J, leaving 13 bases between them. CDR3 size: 12 residues.

The chain has TRBV7-2 and TRBJ2-1; perhaps D is TRBD1 or TRBD2 (5 bases each). The CDR3 covers 17 residues. V was cut by 5 bases and J by 8 bases, with 25 bases left in between. Looked up from germline, CDR1 is SGHTA and CDR2 is FQGNSA. In DNA, the CDR3 is TGTGCCAGCAGCCCCGAGCATGGGGGACCTTTGGTCGATGAGCAGTTCTTC. Translation: CASSPEHGGPLVDEQFF.

V gene TRBV9 combines with J gene TRBJ1-6; tentative D call: TRBD1 (6 bases). Germline lookup yields CDR1 SGDLS and CDR2 YYNGEE. V gave up 3 bases and J gave up 0 bases, with 13 bases separating them. The CDR3 spans 17 residues. CDR3 residues: CASSETDSSSYNSPLHF. The CDR3 DNA follows: TGTGCCAGCAGCGAAACGGACAGCAGCTCCTATAATTCACCCCTCCACTTT.

The chain recombines TRBV9 with TRBJ1-1; D is unclear. Looked up from germline, CDR1 is SGDLS and CDR2 is YYNGEE. This CDR3 region has 14 residues. V was pared by 0 bases and J by 4 bases, with 10 bases between. CDR3 sequence reads: CASSVGRGITEAFF. The CDR3 bases are TGTGCCAGCAGCGTAGGAAGAGGGATCACTGAAGCTTTCTTT.

The chain couples TRBV5-6 to TRBJ1-6; D is ambiguous. Trimming removed 6 bases at V and 7 bases at J, with 8 bases between. This CDR3 is built from 12 residues. Germline CDR1 is SGHDT and CDR2 is YYEEEE. CDR3 sequence (DNA): TGTGCCAGCACCGAAAGGAATTCACCCCTCCACTTT. It is translated as CASTERNSPLHF. The full variable domain, in which reference TRBV5-6 and TRBJ1-6 provide the parts outside the CDR3, is DAGVTQSPTHLIKTRGQQVTLRCSPKSGHDTVSWYQQALGQGPQFIFQYYEEEERQRGNFPDRFSGHQFPNYSSELNVNALLLGDSALYLCASTERNSPLHFGNGTRLTVT.

The rearrangement links TRBV10-2 to TRBJ2-7; no clear D. The CDR3 is made up of 14 amino acids. Germline V gives CDR1 WSHSY, CDR2 SAAADI. Trimming removed 3 bases at V and 2 bases at J, with 11 bases between. CDR3 coding DNA: TGCGCCAGCAGTGAAACCCCGCAAGCCTACGAGCAGTACTTC. This translates into CASSETPQAYEQYF.

Details on this clone: Other nucleotide sequences from this sample produce the same CDR3. The rearrangement joins TRBV4-1 to TRBJ2-7; D remains unclear. The CDR3 covers 13 residues. The V end lost 0 bases, the J end lost 2 bases, and 5 bases lay between the germline ends. Germline V gene data show CDR1 as MGHRA and CDR2 as YSYEKL. The CDR3: CASSQDSPYEQYF. For the CDR3, the DNA is TGCGCCAGCAGCCAAGATAGTCCCTACGAGCAGTACTTC.

J is TRBJ2-5 and V is TRBV7-9; D call uncertain. The CDR3 sequence is 16 residues long. Germline CDR1 SEHNR, CDR2 FQNEAQ (reference sequence). The V end lost 2 bases, the J end lost 3 bases, and 16 bases lay between the germline ends. The CDR3: CASSLNPQLHEETQYF. The CDR3 DNA follows: TGTGCCAGCAGCTTAAATCCCCAGCTCCACGAAGAGACCCAGTACTTC.

This chain connects TRBV9 to TRBJ1-2; maybe TRBD1 (5 bases). CDR1 SGDLS and CDR2 YYNGEE come from the germline V gene. The V end was cut by 0 bases, the J end by 7 bases, with 16 bases between. The CDR3 consists of 15 residues. As DNA, the CDR3 is TGTGCCAGCAGCGTAGAAGCGGGGGGAATGGGTGGCTACACCTTC. Its protein product is CASSVEAGGMGGYTF.

This chain joins TRBV5-1 and TRBJ2-6; TRBD2 is a possible D gene (6 bases). Germline V gives CDR1 SGHRS, CDR2 YFSETQ. CDR3 length: 18 amino acids. The ends were cut back, 4 bases at V and 0 bases at J, with 17 bases in the middle. CDR3 sequence reads: CASSQTGVRGSGANVLTF. The CDR3, as DNA: TGCGCCAGCAGCCAGACGGGAGTTAGGGGCTCTGGGGCCAACGTCCTGACTTTC. Full variable domain (missing parts from reference TRBV5-1 and TRBJ2-6): KAGVTQTPRYLIKTRGQQVTLSCSPISGHRSVSWYQQTPGQGLQFLFEYFSETQRNKGNFPGRFSGRQFSNSRSEMNVSTLELGDSALYLCASSQTGVRGSGANVLTFGAGSRLTVL.

V is TRBV4-1 and J is TRBJ2-7, with 7 bases fitting TRBD2. Germline V gene lookup returns CDR1 MGHRA and CDR2 YSYEKL. V was pared by 1 base and J by 0 bases, with 6 bases of the junction left unmatched. This CDR3 is built from 16 residues. The CDR3 sequence: CASSQVGGGASYEQYF. CDR3 in DNA: TGCGCCAGCAGCCAAGTCGGGGGAGGGGCCTCCTACGAGCAGTACTTC.

The chain recombines TRBV7-9 with TRBJ2-3; D remains ambiguous. Trimming stripped 6 bases from V and 4 bases from J, with 11 bases between. Germline CDR1 SEHNR, CDR2 FQNEAQ (reference sequence). The CDR3 runs to 13 residues. CDR3 coding DNA: TGTGCCAGCAGACCTCCATCCTCAGATACGCAGTATTTT. Translation gives CASRPPSSDTQYF.

The rearrangement uses TRBV6-6 and TRBJ1-1; 10 nucleotides match TRBD1. From germline, CDR1 is MNHNY and CDR2 SVGAGI (reference sequence). The CDR3 is made up of 13 amino acids. V lost 5 bases and J lost 5; bases outside the gene matches: 2. The CDR3 is CASSGQGVTEAFF. The CDR3 DNA follows: TGTGCCAGCAGTGGACAGGGGGTTACTGAAGCTTTCTTT.

The chain has TRBV5-1 and TRBJ2-5, with 11 bases that match TRBD2. Germline-derived CDR1 and CDR2 are SGHRS and YFSETQ. The V and J ends lost 3 bases and 2 bases, in that order; junction bases with no gene match: 3. This CDR3 has 15 amino acids. CDR3 sequence: CASSSIAGGQETQYF. In DNA form, the CDR3 reads TGCGCCAGCAGCTCGATAGCGGGAGGGCAAGAGACCCAGTACTTC.

The rearrangement links TRBV6-6 to TRBJ2-7, with D tentatively TRBD2 (7 bases). CDR1 is MNHNY, CDR2 SVGAGI, per germline (reference sequence). The CDR3 sequence is 14 residues long. V dropped 8 bases and J dropped 4 bases, with 18 bases sitting between them. DNA of the CDR3: TGTGCCAGCGGGGAGGGGGAGTGGGGTTACGAGCAGTACTTC. Amino acid sequence: CASGEGEWGYEQYF.

This clone was counted once. This chain uses TRBV4-3 with TRBJ2-7; D remains unclear. Trimming took 3 bases from V and 3 from J, leaving 15 bases between them. The CDR3 covers 15 residues. Germline-derived CDR1 and CDR2 are LGHNA and YSLEER. CDR3 sequence: CASSQRLQVNYEQYF. CDR3 DNA: TGCGCCAGCAGCCAGCGACTCCAGGTGAACTACGAGCAGTACTTC.

The rearrangement uses TRBV27 and TRBJ1-6; D is ambiguous. The germline V gene encodes CDR1 MNHEY and CDR2 SMNVEV (reference sequence). The CDR3 loop spans 15 amino acids. V was shortened by 4 bases and J by 4 bases, with 11 bases between the two germline ends. CDR3 protein: CASSSQPYYNSPLHF. As DNA, the CDR3 is TGTGCCAGCAGTTCCCAGCCCTATTATAATTCACCCCTCCACTTT.

The sample holds one count of this clone. The sample carries other DNA sequences with the same CDR3. The chain links TRBV4-1 to TRBJ2-7; D remains unclear. V shed 3 bases and J shed 0 bases, with 9 bases lying between them. This CDR3 has 14 residues. CDR1 and CDR2 (germline): MGHRA, YSYEKL. CDR3 protein: CASSQGSGSYEQYF. CDR3 nucleotides: TGCGCCAGCAGCCAGGGGTCAGGCTCCTACGAGCAGTACTTC.

Concerning this clone itself: The sample contains more than one DNA sequence encoding this CDR3. V usage is TRBV5-1 and J usage is TRBJ2-5; no definite D call. The germline CDR1 and CDR2 sequences are SGHRS and YFSETQ. V was trimmed by 3 bases and J by 2 bases, leaving 2 bases between them. The CDR3 consists of 11 residues. CDR3 in amino acids: CASSSQETQYF. The CDR3 bases are TGCGCCAGCAGCTCGCAAGAGACCCAGTACTTC.

The DNA for the CDR3 is TGTGCCAGCACGCTAGCCGGGGAGCTGTTTTTT. This sequence encodes CASTLAGELFF. This rearrangement joins TRBV2 to TRBJ2-2; no clear D. This CDR3 region has 11 residues. The germline V and J ends were trimmed by 7 bases and 6 bases, with 6 bases remaining between them. Germline CDR1 is SNHLY and CDR2 is FYNNEI. The complete variable domain, with remaining parts taken from reference TRBV2 and TRBJ2-2, reads EPEVTQTPSHQVTQMGQEVILRCVPISNHLYFYWYRQILGQKVEFLVSFYNNEISEKSEIFDDQFSVERPDGSNFTLKIRSTKLEDSAMYFCASTLAGELFFGEGSRLTVL.

This clone was counted once. The chain is built from TRBV6-6 and TRBJ1-1; the D is unclear. The V end was cut by 1 base, the J end by 4 bases, with 10 bases between. There are 14 residues in the CDR3. The germline gives CDR1 MNHNY, CDR2 SVGAGI (reference sequence). CDR3 nucleotide sequence: TGTGCCAGCAGTTACTTAGAACTTGGCACTGAAGCTTTCTTT. It translates to CASSYLELGTEAFF.

This chain connects TRBV30 to TRBJ2-7; no clear D. Germline CDR1 GTSNPN, CDR2 SVGIG (reference sequence). Trimming shortened V by 3 bases and J by 2 bases, and 11 bases separated the two germline ends. The CDR3 is 13 amino acids. This chain's CDR3 is CAWSQQNAYEQYF. The DNA for the CDR3 is TGTGCCTGGAGCCAGCAAAACGCCTACGAGCAGTACTTC.

V usage is TRBV28 and J usage is TRBJ2-3; 8 bases are shared with TRBD2. The CDR3 consists of 17 residues. Germline assignment: CDR1 MDHEN and CDR2 SYDVKM. V shed 5 bases, J shed 2 bases, and the junction held 12 bases outside the gene matches. CDR3 nucleotide sequence: TGTGCCAGCAGTCCGGCCCCAGCGGGAGCCCCCACAGATACGCAGTATTTT. Amino acid sequence: CASSPAPAGAPTDTQYF.

The rearrangement links TRBV10-2 to TRBJ2-7; no definite D call. Per germline, CDR1 WSHSY and CDR2 SAAADI. The CDR3 extends over 11 amino acids. Trimming took 6 bases from V and 4 from J, leaving 7 bases between them. The CDR3 reads CASRETYEQYF. CDR3 coding DNA: TGCGCCAGCAGGGAAACGTACGAGCAGTACTTC.